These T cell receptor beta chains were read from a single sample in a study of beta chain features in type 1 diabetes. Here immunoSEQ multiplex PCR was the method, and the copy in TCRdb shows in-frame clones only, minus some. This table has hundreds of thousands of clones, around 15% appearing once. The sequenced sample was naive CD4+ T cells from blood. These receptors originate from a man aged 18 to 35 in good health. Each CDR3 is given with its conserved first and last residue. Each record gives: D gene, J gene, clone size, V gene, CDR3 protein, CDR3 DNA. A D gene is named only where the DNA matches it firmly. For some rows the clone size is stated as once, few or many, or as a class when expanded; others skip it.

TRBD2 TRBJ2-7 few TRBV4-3 CASSQVLAGVSYEQYF TGCGCCAGCAGCCAAGTACTAGCGGGAGTGTCCTACGAGCAGTACTTC
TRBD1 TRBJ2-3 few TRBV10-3 CAISKGQGYTDTQYF TGTGCCATCAGTAAGGGACAGGGCTACACAGATACGCAGTATTTT
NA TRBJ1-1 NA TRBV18 CASSPPGGGGSEAFF TGTGCCAGCTCACCGCCCGGGGGGGGAGGGTCTGAAGCTTTCTTT
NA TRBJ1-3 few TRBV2 CASSEAVVPLIYSGNTIYF TGTGCCAGCAGTGAAGCGGTGGTACCCCTAATATACTCTGGAAACACCATATATTTT
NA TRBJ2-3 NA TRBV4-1 CASSHHRDWYTDTQYF TGCGCCAGCAGCCATCACCGGGACTGGTACACAGATACGCAGTATTTT
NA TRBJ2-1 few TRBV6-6 CASSYSRNEQFF TGTGCCAGCAGTTACTCACGGAATGAGCAGTTCTTC
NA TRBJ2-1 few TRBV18 CASSGGAPYNEQFF TGTGCCAGCTCAGGCGGGGCGCCCTACAATGAGCAGTTCTTC
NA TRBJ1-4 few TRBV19 CASSGGGEKLFF TGTGCCAGTAGCGGTGGCGGTGAAAAACTGTTTTTT
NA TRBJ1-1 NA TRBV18 CASSLGTENTEAFF TGTGCCAGCTCCCTGGGCACCGAGAACACTGAAGCTTTCTTT
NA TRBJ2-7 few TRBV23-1 CASSRAGLYEQYF TGCGCCAGCAGTCGGGCAGGGCTCTACGAGCAGTACTTC
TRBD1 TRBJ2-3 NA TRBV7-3 CASSTRPGQGYDTQYF TGTGCCAGCAGCACTCGCCCGGGACAGGGTTATGATACGCAGTATTTT
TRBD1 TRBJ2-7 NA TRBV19 CASSIGTGTYEQYF TGTGCCAGTAGTATCGGGACAGGTACCTACGAGCAGTACTTC
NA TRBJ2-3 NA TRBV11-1 CASSLGRRRVDTDTQYF TGTGCCAGCAGCTTAGGACGACGACGAGTGGACACAGATACGCAGTATTTT
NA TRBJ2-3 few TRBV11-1 CASIHRRVGDTQYF TGTGCCAGCATCCACCGGCGGGTCGGGGATACGCAGTATTTT
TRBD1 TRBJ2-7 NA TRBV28 CASSPTGQGVYEQYF TGTGCCAGCAGTCCTACGGGACAGGGGGTCTACGAGCAGTACTTC
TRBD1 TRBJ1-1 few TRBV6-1 CAGRGQLNTEAFF TGTGCCGGAAGGGGACAGTTGAACACTGAAGCTTTCTTT
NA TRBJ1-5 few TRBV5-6 CASSLAGSSSQPQHF TGTGCCAGCAGCTTGGCCGGCAGTTCAAGTCAGCCCCAGCATTTT
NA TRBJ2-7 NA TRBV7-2 CASTPSIIHEQYF TGTGCCAGCACCCCGTCAATTATCCACGAGCAGTACTTC
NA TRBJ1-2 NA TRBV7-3 CASSLGWNYGYTF TGTGCCAGCAGCTTAGGGTGGAACTATGGCTACACCTTC
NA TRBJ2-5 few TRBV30 CAWSDPELLQETQYF TGTGCCTGGAGTGACCCGGAGCTACTCCAAGAGACCCAGTACTTC
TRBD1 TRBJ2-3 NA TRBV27 CASRGTGRTDTQYF TGTGCCAGCAGGGGGACAGGGCGCACAGATACGCAGTATTTT
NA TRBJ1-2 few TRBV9 CASSVEARAGNYGYTF TGTGCCAGCAGCGTAGAGGCGAGAGCGGGTAACTATGGCTACACCTTC
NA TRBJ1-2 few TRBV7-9 CASSRAMEGGYTF TGTGCCAGCAGTAGGGCGATGGAGGGTGGCTACACCTTC
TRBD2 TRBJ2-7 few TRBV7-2 CASSTQLAGGVYEQYF TGTGCCAGCAGCACACAGTTAGCGGGGGGAGTCTACGAGCAGTACTTC
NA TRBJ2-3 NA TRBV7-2 CASSLIDTQYF TGTGCCAGCAGCTTAATTGATACGCAGTATTTT
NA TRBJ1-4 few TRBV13 CASSLVQPVGEKLFF TGTGCCAGCAGCTTAGTCCAGCCAGTGGGTGAAAAACTGTTTTTT
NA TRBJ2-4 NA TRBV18 CASSQGESYGNIQYF TGTGCCAGCTCACAGGGGGAAAGTTATGGGAACATTCAGTACTTC
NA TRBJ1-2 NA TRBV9 CASSVVKNYGYTF TGTGCCAGCAGCGTAGTAAAGAACTATGGCTACACCTTC